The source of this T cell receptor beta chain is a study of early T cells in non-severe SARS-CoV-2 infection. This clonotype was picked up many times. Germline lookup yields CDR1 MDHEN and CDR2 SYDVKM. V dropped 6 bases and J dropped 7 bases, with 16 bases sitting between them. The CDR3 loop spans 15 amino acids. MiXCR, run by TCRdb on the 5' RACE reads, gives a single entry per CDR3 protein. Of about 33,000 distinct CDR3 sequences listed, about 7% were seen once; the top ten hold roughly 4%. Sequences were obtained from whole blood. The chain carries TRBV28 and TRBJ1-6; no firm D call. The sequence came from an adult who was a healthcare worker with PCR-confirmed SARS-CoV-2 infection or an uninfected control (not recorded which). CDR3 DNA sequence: TGTGCCAGCAGCCTCCCCCGGGAGGGCAATTCACCCCTCCACTTT. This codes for CASSLPREGNSPLHF.